The text below deals with one TCR beta chain. Its antigen is unidentified. The record originates from a study of T cells in Graves' hyperthyroidism and ophthalmopathy. Amplified TCR beta CDR3 regions derived from RNA transcripts. The HTBI primer set drove a first-round RT-PCR of the TCR CDR3. In TCRdb, the multiplex PCR reads were re-called with MiXCR into one record per CDR3 protein. The sample includes 750,000 to 900,000 distinct CDR3 sequences, 38% seen only once; the top ten take over 8%. Study-level points and caveats: Model-based prediction identified ophthalmopathy a median 6.5 months prior to its onset. Expanded thyroid clonotypes (above 0.001) were mostly also found in blood.

Patients showing uncontrolled infection, other autoimmune disease, pregnancy or lactation were ineligible. In making diagnoses, clinical symptoms, serum thyroxine and TRAb, thyroid ultrasound and orbital computed tomography were all used. The CDR3 length is 15 residues. Germline CDR1 is MGHDK and CDR2 is SYGVNS. Trimming took off 7 bases at V and 0 bases at J, with 10 bases between the two ends. This chain joins TRBV25-1 and TRBJ1-6; D uncertain. This receptor was taken from a man younger than 30 with Graves' hyperthyroidism. The sequencing sample was made of blood. CDR3 sequence: CASIPQSSYNSPLHF. The DNA of the CDR3 is TGTGCCAGCATCCCACAGAGCTCCTATAATTCACCCCTCCACTTT.